This TCR beta chain emerged from a study of neoadjuvant nivolumab and ipilimumab in lung cancer. Assay used: immunoSEQ multiplex PCR; TCRdb lists only in-frame clones, some missing. Of 25,000 to 35,000 clones listed, 80% to 95% were seen once; the top ten hold 2% to 2.5%. The CDR3 spans 14 residues. Trimming left V 6 bases short and J 5 bases short, with 16 bases between. CDR1 and CDR2 from the germline V gene are MGHDK and SYGVNS. The sequence was collected from an adult with non-small cell lung cancer. The input for sequencing was peripheral blood, taken after neoadjuvant nivolumab, alone or with ipilimumab, at or shortly before surgery. The chain combines TRBV25-1 with TRBJ2-5; D could derive from TRBD1 or TRBD2 (5 bases each). This CDR3 is CASRPGPMGETQYF. CDR3 in DNA: TGTGCCAGCAGACCGGGACCGATGGGGGAGACCCAGTACTTC. Variable domain in full (rest from reference TRBV25-1 and TRBJ2-5): EADIYQTPRYLVIGTGKKITLECSQTMGHDKMYWYQQDPGMELHLIHYSYGVNSTEKGDLSSESTVSRIRTEHFPLTLESARPSHTSQYLCASRPGPMGETQYFGPGTRLLVL.